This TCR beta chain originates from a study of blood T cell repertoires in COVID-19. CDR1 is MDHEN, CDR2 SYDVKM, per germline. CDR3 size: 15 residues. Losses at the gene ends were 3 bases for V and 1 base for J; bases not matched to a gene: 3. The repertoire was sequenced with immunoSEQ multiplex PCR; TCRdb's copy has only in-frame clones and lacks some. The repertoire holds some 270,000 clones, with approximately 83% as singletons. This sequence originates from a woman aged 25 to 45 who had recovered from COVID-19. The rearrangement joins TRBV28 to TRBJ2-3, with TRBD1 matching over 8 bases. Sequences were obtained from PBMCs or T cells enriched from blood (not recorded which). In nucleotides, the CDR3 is TGTGCCAGCAGTTTCCAGGGGGCGGGCACAGATACGCAGTATTTT. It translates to CASSFQGAGTDTQYF.